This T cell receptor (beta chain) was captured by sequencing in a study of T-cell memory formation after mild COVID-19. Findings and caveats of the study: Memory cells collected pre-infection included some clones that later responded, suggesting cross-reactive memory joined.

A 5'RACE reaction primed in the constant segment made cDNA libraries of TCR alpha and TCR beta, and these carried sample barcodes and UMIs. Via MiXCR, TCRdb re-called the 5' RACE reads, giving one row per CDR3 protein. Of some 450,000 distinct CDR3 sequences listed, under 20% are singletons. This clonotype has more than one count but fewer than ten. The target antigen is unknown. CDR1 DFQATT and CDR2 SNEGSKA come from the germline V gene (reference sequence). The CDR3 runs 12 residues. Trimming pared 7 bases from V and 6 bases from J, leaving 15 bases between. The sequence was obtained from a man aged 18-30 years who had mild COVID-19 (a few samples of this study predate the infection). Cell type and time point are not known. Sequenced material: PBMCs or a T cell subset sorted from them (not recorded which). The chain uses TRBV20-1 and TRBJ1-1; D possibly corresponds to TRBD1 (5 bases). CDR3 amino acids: CSVSGSRAEAFF. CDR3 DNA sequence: TGCAGTGTTTCAGGGAGTCGAGCTGAAGCTTTCTTT.